Below, 3 T cell receptor beta chains from the same sample are listed, as sequenced in a study of neurological immune-mediated disorders. Time point reported: technical triplicate 3. TCRdb re-called the 5' RACE reads through MiXCR, storing one row per CDR3 protein. Of about 44,000 distinct CDR3 sequences listed, roughly a fifth are singletons. Sequencing input: PBMCs. These receptor sequences come from a man aged 55 to 70 with HTLV-1-associated myelopathy (HAM/TSP).

V and J are TRBV20-1 and TRBJ2-7, with 7 bases lining up with TRBD2. Losses at the gene ends were 1 base for V and 2 bases for J; bases not matched to a gene: 8. The CDR3 consists of 15 residues. The V gene's germline CDR1 is DFQATT and CDR2 SNEGSKA (reference sequence). CDR3 amino acids: CSARGTEGLTYEQYF. The CDR3 region has the DNA TGCAGTGCTAGAGGGACGGAGGGACTAACCTACGAGCAGTACTTC.

J is TRBJ2-7 and V is TRBV4-2; D ambiguous. Trimming left V 3 bases short and J 2 bases short, with 14 bases between. Looked up from germline, CDR1 is LGHNA and CDR2 is YNFKEQ. The CDR3 loop spans 15 amino acids. In DNA, the CDR3 is TGTGCCAGCAGCCAGGGTCTAGATACCACCTACGAGCAGTACTTC. Protein product: CASSQGLDTTYEQYF.

This clonotype was picked up many times. The V call is TRBV20-1, the J call TRBJ1-1, with TRBD1 as a possible D gene (5 bases). V was pared by 8 bases and J by 3 bases, with 19 bases between. Germline-derived CDR1 and CDR2 are DFQATT and SNEGSKA (reference sequence). The length of the CDR3 is 14 residues. The CDR3 is CSPARSRGDTEAFF. The CDR3 nucleotides read TGCAGTCCCGCCCGCTCCAGAGGGGACACTGAAGCTTTCTTT.